The 16 T cell receptor beta chains in this list originate from one sample, sequenced in a study of control samples from healthy donors and cancer patients. The data were produced by immunoSEQ multiplex PCR, yet TCRdb's version contains in-frame clones alone and is incomplete. The sample includes about 120,000 clones, around 93% seen only once; the top ten take 2.1%. Sequenced input: blood. These receptors originate from a woman aged 45 to 65 in good health.

The rearrangement uses TRBV19 and TRBJ1-5; 7 positions match TRBD1. Trimming at V came to 5 bases and at J to 7 bases, leaving 5 bases not matched to a gene. The CDR3 is 13 residues long. The germline CDR1 and CDR2 sequences are LNHDA and SQIVND (reference sequence). CDR3 sequence: CASSSSGGQPQHF. DNA for the CDR3: TGTGCCAGTAGTTCCTCAGGGGGGCAGCCCCAGCATTTT.

The rearrangement links TRBV1 to TRBJ1-4. TRBV1 is marked as a pseudogene. The CDR3 has 20 residues. The CDR3 sequence: CTSSHLLPGMLPATNEKLFF. The CDR3 DNA sequence: TGCACCAGCAGCCATCTTCTACCGGGCATGCTTCCTGCAACTAATGAAAAACTGTTTTTT.

The V call is TRBV5-6, the J call TRBJ2-5; D is perhaps TRBD2 (6 bases). The CDR3 is 14 amino acids. Germline loops: CDR1 SGHDT, CDR2 YYEEEE. V lost 4 bases and J lost 4, with 14 bases in between. CDR3 in DNA: TGTGCCAGCAGCGCCAGACTAGGTATAGAGACCCAGTACTTC. Protein: CASSARLGIETQYF.

This clone was found a few times. The V and J genes are TRBV3-1 (or the pseudogene TRBV3-2) and TRBJ1-1; 8 nucleotides line up with TRBD1. The CDR3 contains 16 residues. V shed 5 bases, J shed 2 bases, and the junction held 10 bases outside the gene matches. In germline, CDR1 is LGHDT, CDR2 YNNKEL (reference sequence). As DNA, the CDR3 is TGTGCCAGCAGCTCTCACTTGGGACAGGCAAACACTGAAGCTTTCTTT. Translated, it gives CASSSHLGQANTEAFF.

This chain uses TRBV3-1 (or the pseudogene TRBV3-2) with TRBJ2-5, with D unresolved. The CDR3 runs to 12 residues. CDR1 is LGHDT and CDR2 is YNNKEL in the germline V gene (reference sequence). V dropped 1 base and J dropped 4 bases, with 4 bases sitting between them. CDR3 region: CASSQVAETQYF. Written as DNA, the CDR3 is TGTGCCAGCAGCCAAGTCGCAGAGACCCAGTACTTC.

J is TRBJ1-4 and V is TRBV5-1; the match to TRBD1 covers 8 bases. The germline CDR1 and CDR2 sequences are SGHRS and YFSETQ. V lost 1 base and J lost 4; bases outside the gene matches: 6. This CDR3 spans 16 amino acids. The CDR3 loop reads CASSLSGGSVNEKLFF. CDR3 bases: TGCGCCAGCAGCTTGTCAGGGGGCTCGGTTAATGAAAAACTGTTTTTT.

This chain connects TRBV5-1 to TRBJ1-1; D perhaps matches TRBD1 (6 bases). The CDR3 runs to 17 residues. The germline gives CDR1 SGHRS, CDR2 YFSETQ. Trimming stripped 1 base from V and 5 bases from J, with 21 bases between. The CDR3 loop is CASSLSGIRGLLTEAFF. CDR3 DNA: TGCGCCAGCAGCTTGTCGGGGATAAGGGGGTTATTGACTGAAGCTTTCTTT.

This chain uses TRBV27 with TRBJ1-2, with TRBD1 identical over 9 bases. CDR3 size: 15 residues. The V segment lost 5 bases and the J segment 3 bases; nucleotides outside the gene matches: 7. In germline, CDR1 is MNHEY, CDR2 SMNVEV (reference sequence). CDR3 DNA: TGTGCCAGCAGTGCCGGGACAGGGAGGGACTATGGCTACACCTTC. Encoded protein: CASSAGTGRDYGYTF.

V is TRBV27 and J is TRBJ1-2, with D perhaps TRBD1 (6 bases). Trimming removed 4 bases at V and 8 bases at J, with 20 bases between. Germline-derived CDR1 and CDR2 are MNHEY and SMNVEV (reference sequence). The CDR3 contains 15 residues. The CDR3 DNA reads as TGTGCCAGCAGTTCACAAAACACAGGGTTCTCGGGCTACACCTTC. Its translation: CASSSQNTGFSGYTF.

The chain is built from TRBV6-5 and TRBJ1-2, with 7 positions matching TRBD1. CDR3 length: 14 amino acids. Germline V CDR1 and CDR2: MNHEY, SVGAGI. V was clipped by 4 bases and J by 8 bases; unmatched bases: 10. The CDR3 DNA follows: TGTGCCAGCAGTTCGAGACAGGGACTGAGGGGCTACACCTTC. It yields the protein CASSSRQGLRGYTF.

The V call is TRBV2, the J call TRBJ1-4; 8 positions agree with TRBD1. This CDR3 spans 13 amino acids. Germline V gene data show CDR1 as SNHLY and CDR2 as FYNNEI. The junction had 4 bases not matched to a gene; V was cut back by 5 bases and J by 8 bases. This chain's CDR3 is CASSQGAGEKLFF. The CDR3 coding sequence is TGTGCCAGCAGTCAGGGGGCGGGGGAAAAACTGTTTTTT.

This sequence joins TRBV5-1 and TRBJ1-1, with D possibly TRBD1 on 6 matching bases. The CDR3 consists of 18 residues. From germline, CDR1 is SGHRS and CDR2 YFSETQ. Deletions cut 0 bases from V and 1 base from J, with 19 bases between. CDR3 DNA sequence: TGCGCCAGCAGCTTGGGGTTACAGGGTGGGTTAAGGAACACTGAAGCTTTCTTT. Translation: CASSLGLQGGLRNTEAFF.

The genes are TRBV27 and TRBJ2-1; 8 bases map to TRBD1. Germline values: CDR1 MNHEY, CDR2 SMNVEV (reference sequence). Trimming cost V 4 bases and J 0 bases; bases outside gene matches: 14. The CDR3 consists of 19 residues. DNA for the CDR3: TGTGCCAGCAGTTCCCGCCTAGACAAGACAGGGGACTCCTACAATGAGCAGTTCTTC. This encodes CASSSRLDKTGDSYNEQFF.

The J gene is TRBJ1-5, the V gene TRBV5-6; D is undetermined. The V and J ends lost 4 bases and 3 bases respectively, with 8 bases between them. Per the germline V gene, CDR1 is SGHDT and CDR2 is YYEEEE. This CDR3 is built from 13 residues. For the CDR3, the DNA is TGTGCCAGCAGCCTTTCCCCCAATCAGCCCCAGCATTTT. Translated: CASSLSPNQPQHF.

The chain joins TRBV27 to TRBJ1-5; D might be TRBD1 (5 bases). The germline V gene encodes CDR1 MNHEY and CDR2 SMNVEV (reference sequence). V was shortened by 3 bases and J by 3 bases, with 12 bases between the two germline ends. The CDR3 covers 15 residues. CDR3 nucleotides: TGTGCCAGCAGTTTGGTCAGGGAGAACAATCAGCCCCAGCATTTT. This codes for CASSLVRENNQPQHF.

The V call is TRBV19, the J call TRBJ1-2; 7 bases align to TRBD1. The CDR3 spans 16 residues. The J segment lost 0 bases and the V segment lost 6 bases, leaving 10 bases of the junction unmatched. The germline CDR1 and CDR2 sequences are LNHDA and SQIVND (reference sequence). For the CDR3, the DNA is TGTGCCAGTAGACTGGAGGGCCAGGGGGCTAACTATGGCTACACCTTC. Its protein is CASRLEGQGANYGYTF.